This T cell receptor (beta chain) was sequenced during a study of blood T cell repertoires in COVID-19. Overall study context: From the United States, Italy and Spain came samples of acute and convalescent COVID-19. The analysed material was cDNA or gDNA that came from T cells, B-cell-depleted T cells, or PBMCs.

The germline V gene has CDR1 SGHVS and CDR2 FNYEAQ. CDR3 length equals 17 residues. The ends were cut back, 0 bases at V and 1 base at J, with 13 bases in the middle. In the original processing: The assay estimated nucleated cells by amplifying reference gene primers. Method: immunoSEQ multiplex PCR; TCRdb's copy keeps in-frame clones and lacks some. V and J calls and clone size are those listed in that table; D and trimming were worked out from the DNA. The sample includes around 310,000 clones, 70% to 90% of them seen just once. The J gene is TRBJ2-1, the V gene TRBV7-6; D may be TRBD2 (6 bases). Sequencing was performed on peripheral blood. The source is a woman aged 45-59 years with active or convalescent COVID-19. The CDR3 loop reads CASSLADVAGSYNEQFF. DNA of the CDR3: TGTGCCAGCAGCTTAGCGGATGTCGCGGGGTCCTACAATGAGCAGTTCTTC.